The 8 T cell receptor beta chains given below trace back to one sample, sequenced in a study of early T cells in non-severe SARS-CoV-2 infection. Using its own MiXCR run on the 5' RACE reads, TCRdb lists one record per CDR3 protein. The table records under 90,000 distinct CDR3 sequences, 14% of them present only once. Specimen: whole blood. All receptors come from an adult who was a healthcare worker with PCR-confirmed SARS-CoV-2 infection or an uninfected control (not recorded which).

In this sample, this clonotype turned up a few times. V usage is TRBV11-2 and J usage is TRBJ2-1, with 11 bases lining up with TRBD2. V dropped 1 base and J dropped 16; count of bases not matched to a gene: 9. Germline CDR1 SGHAT, CDR2 FQNNGV. This CDR3 has 14 residues. This chain's CDR3 is CASSLGTGLAVCFF. CDR3 nucleotides: TGTGCCAGCAGCTTAGGAACGGGACTAGCGGTGTGCTTCTTC.

V is TRBV7-9 and J is TRBJ1-1, with D possibly TRBD1 on 5 matching bases. The germline gives CDR1 SEHNR, CDR2 FQNEAQ (reference sequence). Trimming left V 1 base short and J 4 bases short, with 10 bases between. The CDR3 loop spans 14 amino acids. The CDR3 DNA is TGTGCCAGCAGCTTAGTGATTCAGGGCACTGAAGCTTTCTTT. Amino acid sequence: CASSLVIQGTEAFF.

This clonotype was recorded at least ten times. The chain recombines TRBV7-9 with TRBJ2-5; 8 bases fit TRBD1. Looked up from germline, CDR1 is SEHNR and CDR2 is FQNEAQ (reference sequence). V was clipped by 5 bases and J by 5 bases; unmatched bases: 7. The CDR3 runs 14 residues. In nucleotides, the CDR3 is TGTGCCAGCAGCCGGACAGGGCCGAGGGAGACCCAGTACTTC. The encoded protein is CASSRTGPRETQYF.

V usage is TRBV5-5 and J usage is TRBJ1-4; unclear D gene. CDR3 length: 13 amino acids. CDR1 is SGHKS and CDR2 is YYEKEE in the germline V gene (reference sequence). V lost 8 bases and J lost 6, with 14 bases in between. The CDR3 DNA is TGTGCCAGTAGAAGGCAATCGGATGAAAAACTGTTTTTT. As protein: CASRRQSDEKLFF. Full variable domain (remainder filled in from reference TRBV5-5 and TRBJ1-4): DAGVTQSPTHLIKTRGQQVTLRCSPISGHKSVSWYQQVLGQGPQFIFQYYEKEERGRGNFPDRFSARQFPNYSSELNVNALLLGDSALYLCASRRQSDEKLFFGSGTQLSVL.

This clonotype was detected a few times. The rearrangement uses TRBV19 and TRBJ2-7; D gene unclear. The germline V and J ends were trimmed by 5 bases and 1 base, with 9 bases remaining between them. CDR1 and CDR2 (germline): LNHDA, SQIVND (reference sequence). The length of the CDR3 is 13 residues. The CDR3 region has the DNA TGTGCCAGTAGTCGAGGTCCGTCCTACGAGCAGTACTTC. Its translation: CASSRGPSYEQYF.

The chain is built from TRBV6-4 and TRBJ1-2; the match to TRBD1 covers 11 bases. The germline V gene has CDR1 MRHNA and CDR2 SNTAGT. The V and J ends lost 3 bases and 5 bases, in that order; junction bases with no gene match: 5. This CDR3 contains 15 residues. The CDR3 spells CASSDAGTGGYGYTF. The CDR3 region has the DNA TGTGCCAGCAGTGATGCCGGGACAGGGGGTTATGGCTACACCTTC.

The chain has TRBV9 and TRBJ2-1; 7 bases are a match to TRBD2. The V segment lost 4 bases and the J segment 3 bases; nucleotides outside the gene matches: 13. The CDR3 covers 17 residues. The V gene's germline CDR1 is SGDLS and CDR2 YYNGEE. Written as DNA, the CDR3 is TGTGCCAGCAGCCCCAGACCCTTGGCGGGGGACTACAATGAGCAGTTCTTC. Its translation: CASSPRPLAGDYNEQFF. Looking up the rest from reference TRBV9 and TRBJ2-1 gives the full variable domain: DSGVTQTPKHLITATGQRVTLRCSPRSGDLSVYWYQQSLDQGLQFLIQYYNGEERAKGNILERFSAQQFPDLHSELNLSSLELGDSALYFCASSPRPLAGDYNEQFFGPGTRLTVL.

As regards this clonotype: One base away lies a much larger clone, so this may be a sequencing read error. V gene TRBV11-2 combines with J gene TRBJ2-7; D unclear. The CDR3 has 11 residues. Germline values: CDR1 SGHAT, CDR2 FQNNGV. Here the CDR3 DNA reads TGTACCAGCAGCGAGGCCTACGAGCAGTACTTC. This translates into CTSSEAYEQYF.